A selection of T cell receptor beta chains follows, all from one sample in a study of T cell changes during pregnancy in multiple sclerosis. Libraries were prepared by immunoSEQ multiplex PCR; TCRdb keeps only in-frame clonotypes and omits some of them. Here the sample spans about 92,000 clones, about 93% being singletons. The sample in question was peripheral blood, obtained in the first trimester of pregnancy. These receptors all come from a female donor with multiple sclerosis, enrolled in a pregnancy study. The CDR3 runs from the conserved cysteine through the conserved F or W. The D gene is left open where the match is weak. Only part of the rows carry a size: once, few, many, or a class if the clone is expanded.

TRBV27,.,.,TRBJ1-1,CASNPVGGRGAEAFF,TGTGCCAGCAACCCCGTCGGGGGGCGAGGGGCTGAAGCTTTCTTT
TRBV6-5,.,.,TRBJ1-1,CASSYSAGANTEAFF,TGTGCCAGCAGTTACTCGGCAGGGGCGAACACTGAAGCTTTCTTT
TRBV9,.,.,TRBJ1-6,CASSVRQDYNSPLHF,TGTGCCAGCAGCGTGAGACAAGATTATAATTCACCCCTCCACTTT
TRBV4-2,.,.,TRBJ2-7,CASSQGSEQYF,TGTGCCAGCAGCCAAGGGAGCGAGCAGTACTTC
TRBV5-1,.,.,TRBJ1-6,CASSLEGGGSPLHF,TGCGCCAGCAGCTTGGAAGGGGGGGGGTCACCCCTCCACTTT
TRBV7-9,TRBD2,.,TRBJ2-7,CASSRLAGNSYEQYF,TGTGCCAGCAGTCGACTAGCGGGAAACTCCTACGAGCAGTACTTC
TRBV18,TRBD1,.,TRBJ2-7,CASSGDRGNEQYF,TGTGCCAGCTCAGGGGACAGGGGAAACGAGCAGTACTTC
TRBV29-1,TRBD1,few,TRBJ1-2,CSVDQGASNYGYTF,TGCAGCGTTGACCAGGGGGCGAGTAACTATGGCTACACCTTC
TRBV6-1,.,.,TRBJ1-4,CASSEVFRASGSF,TGTGCCAGCAGTGAAGTCTTCAGGGCTTCGGGCTCTTTT
TRBV6-5,.,.,TRBJ1-5,CASSYSREASNQPQHF,TGTGCCAGCAGTTACTCCAGGGAGGCGAGCAATCAGCCCCAGCATTTT
TRBV2,TRBD1,.,TRBJ1-1,CASSRDRGLIPEAFF,TGTGCCAGCTCCAGGGACAGGGGCCTAATCCCCGAAGCTTTCTTT
TRBV6-5,.,.,TRBJ1-3,CASTKAGGAGNTIYF,TGTGCCAGCACCAAAGCGGGGGGCGCTGGAAACACCATATATTTT
TRBV9,.,.,TRBJ2-1,CASSVELREQFF,TGTGCCAGCAGCGTAGAGCTTCGAGAGCAGTTCTTC
TRBV4-1,TRBD2,once,TRBJ2-3,CASSQVAGLVTDTQYF,TGCGCCAGCAGCCAAGTGGCGGGACTAGTCACAGATACGCAGTATTTT
TRBV6-1,TRBD1,.,TRBJ2-1,CASSGGAYDEQFF,TGTGCCAGTTCAGGGGGCGCTTACGATGAGCAGTTCTTC
TRBV7-8,.,.,TRBJ1-1,CASSLQQYTEAFF,TGTGCCAGCAGCTTACAACAGTACACTGAAGCTTTCTTT
TRBV5-1,TRBD2,.,TRBJ2-3,CASSPGLVRADTQYF,TGCGCCAGCAGCCCCGGACTAGTAAGAGCAGATACGCAGTATTTT
TRBV10-3,.,.,TRBJ2-7,CAISDLGAGLEQYF,TGTGCCATCAGTGATCTAGGGGCAGGGCTCGAGCAGTACTTC
TRBV7-9,.,.,TRBJ2-5,CASSSRITWETQYF,TGTGCCAGCAGCTCGAGGATTACTTGGGAGACCCAGTACTTC
TRBV7-9,TRBD2,.,TRBJ2-3,CASSYGGGSTDTQYF,TGTGCCAGCAGCTATGGGGGGGGGAGCACAGATACGCAGTATTTT
TRBV27,.,.,TRBJ2-7,CASSLQYGREEQYF,TGTGCCAGCAGTTTACAGTATGGAAGGGAGGAGCAGTACTTC
TRBV9,TRBD1,.,TRBJ1-6,CASSATGGNSPLHF,TGTGCCAGCAGTGCGACAGGGGGGAATTCACCCCTCCACTTT
TRBV7-6,TRBD1,.,TRBJ1-4,CASSSQGAGTNEKLFF,TGTGCCAGCAGCTCGCAGGGGGCTGGGACTAATGAAAAACTGTTTTTT
TRBV27,TRBD1,.,TRBJ1-2,CASKEGGAHGYTF,TGTGCCAGCAAGGAAGGGGGCGCGCATGGCTACACCTTC
TRBV27,.,.,TRBJ1-1,CASSYGNGRTEAFF,TGTGCCAGCAGTTATGGCAATGGGAGGACTGAAGCTTTCTTT
TRBV14,TRBD1,.,TRBJ2-3,CASSSGGRKYF,TGTGCCAGCAGTTCAGGGGGCCGTAAGTATTTT
TRBV27,TRBD2,.,TRBJ2-7,CASSYSSGGSYEQYF,TGTGCCAGCAGTTATTCCAGCGGGGGATCCTACGAGCAGTACTTC
TRBV27,TRBD2,.,TRBJ2-1,CASSFTSGGAGNEQFF,TGTGCCAGCAGTTTTACTAGCGGGGGGGCCGGGAATGAGCAGTTCTTC
TRBV6-1,.,.,TRBJ1-2,CASTGLGARYGYTF,TGTGCCAGCACTGGGCTTGGGGCTCGGTATGGCTACACCTTC
TRBV14,.,.,TRBJ2-3,CASSQDRFREGTDTQYF,TGTGCCAGCAGCCAAGACCGCTTCAGGGAAGGGACAGATACGCAGTATTTT
TRBV4-1,.,.,TRBJ1-5,CASTTTPSGQPQHF,TGCGCCAGCACCACTACCCCGTCCGGACAGCCCCAGCATTTT
TRBV29-1,TRBD1,.,TRBJ2-1,CSVYPTGAYNEQFF,TGCAGCGTTTATCCCACAGGGGCCTACAATGAGCAGTTCTTC
TRBV7-2,.,.,TRBJ2-5,CASSWGPYRGQETQYF,TGTGCCAGCAGCTGGGGCCCCTACAGAGGACAAGAGACCCAGTACTTC
TRBV5-1,TRBD1,.,TRBJ2-7,CASSLGTGVPYEQYF,TGCGCCAGCAGCCTTGGGACAGGGGTCCCCTACGAGCAGTACTTC
TRBV4-1,TRBD2,.,TRBJ2-1,CASSQAAGGPDEQFF,TGCGCCAGCAGCCAAGCGGCGGGGGGGCCCGATGAGCAGTTCTTC
TRBV4-2,TRBD2,.,TRBJ2-1,CASSQARSSGGYEQFF,TGTGCCAGCAGCCAAGCGCGGAGTAGCGGGGGTTATGAGCAGTTCTTC